Sequencing of this T cell receptor beta chain was carried out in a study of chemoradiotherapy in HPV16-positive cancers. Study details: Candidate HPV-specific T-cell clones and common TCR motifs came from functional assays in two HPV16-positive patients. Study-wide results and limits: In HPV16-positive patients, HPV-responsive T-cell expansion tracked better recurrence-free survival. During treatment, candidate HPV-specific clones and E7-related motifs expanded in tumor. The functional HPV-specific definition rests on just a couple of HPV16-positive patients.

Comments on this clone: Its antigen is undetermined.

Produced via immunoSEQ multiplex PCR; TCRdb's table is partial and in-frame only. The sample consists of about 1,100 clones, about 80% of them appearing once. The sequence derives from a human donor with HPV-associated anogenital cancer. Material: tumor tissue, obtained from a patient who underwent chemoradiotherapy.

In DNA form, the CDR3 reads TGTGCCAGCAGCACCGGACTAGCGGGGGGCTGGGATGAGCAGTTCTTC. It codes for CASSTGLAGGWDEQFF. This chain uses TRBV9 with TRBJ2-1; 14 bases are a match to TRBD2. CDR3 length equals 16 residues. Losses at the gene ends were 4 bases for V and 8 bases for J; bases not matched to a gene: 8. Germline CDR1 is SGDLS and CDR2 is YYNGEE.